This T cell receptor beta chain was obtained from a study of shared clonotypes between healthy human individuals. Method: immunoSEQ multiplex PCR; TCRdb's copy keeps in-frame clones and lacks some. This table has hundreds of thousands of clones, about 96% appearing once. With V trimmed by 2 bases and J by 0 bases, 2 bases remained unmatched. CDR1 and CDR2 from the germline V gene are SNHLY and FYNNEI. The CDR3 is made up of 17 amino acids. CD8 cells regarded as naive lacked CD45RO, were positively chosen for CCR7, and omitted terminally differentiated effector memory CD45RA+ cells. Study results and caveats: It was observed that approximately 5% of naive CD4 clonotypes were shared across a handful of donors.

Concerning this clone itself: Its antigen is currently unknown.

This TCR was recovered from a woman aged 30 to 39 in good health. The chain joins TRBV2 to TRBJ2-2; 11 nucleotides align to TRBD1. The sequenced sample consisted of naive CD8+ T cells sorted from blood. The CDR3 region has the DNA TGTGCCAGCAGTGAATGGACAGGGGGCCCGAACACCGGGGAGCTGTTTTTT. It translates to CASSEWTGGPNTGELFF.